This T cell receptor beta chain emerged from a study of blood T cell repertoires in COVID-19. Study in general: From the United States, Italy and Spain came samples of acute and convalescent COVID-19. T cells, B-cell-depleted T cells, or PBMCs provided the cDNA or gDNA that served as material.

Study processing details: Estimation of nucleated cell counts was performed using reference gene primer amplification. Data came from immunoSEQ multiplex PCR; TCRdb stores just in-frame clones and leaves some out. Clonal size and the V and J genes are those of that table, whereas D and trimming came from the DNA. The sample consists of just under 85,000 clones, around 86% of them appearing once. The V segment lost 6 bases and the J segment 0 bases; nucleotides outside the gene matches: 9. From germline, CDR1 is LNHDA and CDR2 SQIVND (reference sequence). The CDR3 spans 17 residues. This chain uses TRBV19 with TRBJ2-3; 10 bases line up with TRBD1. Sequencing was performed on peripheral blood. The origin of this receptor is a man older than 75 with active or convalescent COVID-19. The chain's CDR3 is CASSRHPGQGSTDTQYF. The CDR3 nucleotides are TGTGCCAGTAGCCGGCACCCGGGACAGGGGAGCACAGATACGCAGTATTTT.